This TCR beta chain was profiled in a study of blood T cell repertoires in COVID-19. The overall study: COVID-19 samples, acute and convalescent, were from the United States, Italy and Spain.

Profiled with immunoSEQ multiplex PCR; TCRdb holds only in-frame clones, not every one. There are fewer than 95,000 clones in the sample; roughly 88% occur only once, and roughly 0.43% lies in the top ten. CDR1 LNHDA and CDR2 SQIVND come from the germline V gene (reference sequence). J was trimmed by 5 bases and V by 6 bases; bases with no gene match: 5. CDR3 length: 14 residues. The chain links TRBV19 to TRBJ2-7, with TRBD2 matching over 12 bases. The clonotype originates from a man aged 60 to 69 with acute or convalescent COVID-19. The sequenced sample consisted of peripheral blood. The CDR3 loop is CASRVTSGSHEQYF. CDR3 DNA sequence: TGTGCCAGTAGAGTGACTAGCGGGAGCCACGAGCAGTACTTC.